This TCR beta chain was recovered during a study of blood T cell repertoires in COVID-19. In the study overall: Spain, Italy and the United States supplied samples that represented acute and convalescent COVID-19. The analysed material was cDNA or gDNA that came from T cells, B-cell-depleted T cells, or PBMCs.

Germline V gene lookup returns CDR1 SNHLY and CDR2 FYNNEI. The V end lost 3 bases, the J end lost 5 bases, and 22 bases lay between the germline ends. The CDR3 is 17 amino acids. Here immunoSEQ multiplex PCR was the method, and the copy in TCRdb shows in-frame clones only, minus some. The sample shows about 75,000 clones, around 89% of them seen only once. The TCR sequence derives from a human donor in a cohort sampled during active COVID-19. The sample comprised peripheral blood. The V gene is TRBV2, the J gene TRBJ2-5; D unresolved. CDR3 nucleotide sequence: TGTGCCAGCAGTGATTTTACGACATCCTTGATCCAGGAGACCCAGTACTTC. Its protein is CASSDFTTSLIQETQYF.